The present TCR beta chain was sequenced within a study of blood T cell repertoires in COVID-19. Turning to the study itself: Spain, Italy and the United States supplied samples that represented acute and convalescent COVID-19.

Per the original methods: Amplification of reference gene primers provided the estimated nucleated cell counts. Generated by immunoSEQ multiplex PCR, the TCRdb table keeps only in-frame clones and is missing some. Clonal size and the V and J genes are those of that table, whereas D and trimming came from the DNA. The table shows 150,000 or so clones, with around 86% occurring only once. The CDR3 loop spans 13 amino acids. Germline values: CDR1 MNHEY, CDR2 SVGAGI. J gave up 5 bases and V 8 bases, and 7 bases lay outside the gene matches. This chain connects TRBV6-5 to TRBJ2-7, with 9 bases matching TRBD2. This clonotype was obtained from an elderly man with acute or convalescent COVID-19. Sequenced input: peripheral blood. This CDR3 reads CASGKRGADEQYF. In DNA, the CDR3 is TGTGCCAGCGGAAAGCGGGGGGCGGACGAGCAGTACTTC.